These 21 T cell receptor beta chains were sequenced from one sample in a study of blood T cell repertoires in COVID-19. Assay used: immunoSEQ multiplex PCR; TCRdb lists only in-frame clones, some missing. Of some 78,000 clones listed, around nine tenths are singletons. The sample comprised peripheral blood. These receptors were obtained from an elderly woman with active or convalescent COVID-19.

V and J are TRBV30 and TRBJ2-5, with TRBD2 matching over 9 bases. Looked up from germline, CDR1 is GTSNPN and CDR2 is SVGIG (reference sequence). The CDR3 length is 16 residues. The V and J ends lost 1 base and 2 bases, in that order; junction bases with no gene match: 8. DNA of the CDR3: TGTGCCTGGAGTGGTAGGGCGGGAGGGGGTCAAGAGACCCAGTACTTC. This translates into CAWSGRAGGGQETQYF.

This clone has only one observation. The genes are TRBV6-6 and TRBJ2-7, with TRBD1 matching 10 bases. This CDR3 has 15 residues. Germline V gives CDR1 MNHNY, CDR2 SVGAGI (reference sequence). With V trimmed by 5 bases and J by 0 bases, 4 bases remained unmatched. The CDR3 is CASSPGTGVSYEQYF. The CDR3 region has the DNA TGTGCCAGCAGTCCCGGGACAGGGGTCTCCTACGAGCAGTACTTC.

The chain recombines TRBV28 with TRBJ2-1; no definite D call. Germline CDR1 and CDR2: MDHEN and SYDVKM. With 2 bases removed from V and 6 bases from J, the gap between germline ends came to 8 bases. The CDR3 sequence is 13 residues long. CDR3 in DNA: TGTGCCAGCAGTTTAGTCGGTAGCAATGAGCAGTTCTTC. Translated: CASSLVGSNEQFF.

The chain employs TRBV5-1 and TRBJ2-5; D remains ambiguous. Germline CDR1 SGHRS, CDR2 YFSETQ. This CDR3 is 13 amino acids long. V lost 4 bases, J lost 5 bases, and 12 bases lay in between. CDR3 residues: CASSTRPRETQYF. CDR3 bases: TGCGCCAGCAGCACACGGCCGAGGGAGACCCAGTACTTC.

The chain joins TRBV9 to TRBJ1-1; D ambiguous. Germline assignment: CDR1 SGDLS and CDR2 YYNGEE. This CDR3 comprises 15 residues. V lost 3 bases, J lost 2 bases, and 14 bases lay in between. The CDR3: CASSEHGSLNTEAFF. The CDR3 DNA sequence: TGTGCCAGCAGCGAGCACGGTTCCCTAAACACTGAAGCTTTCTTT.

This clone appeared a single time. V gene TRBV7-2 combines with J gene TRBJ2-7, with TRBD1 matching 10 bases. From germline, CDR1 is SGHTA and CDR2 FQGNSA. The CDR3 runs to 14 residues. Trimming at V came to 4 bases and at J to 6 bases, leaving 6 bases not matched to a gene. The CDR3 region is CASSYGTGDFEQYF. CDR3 DNA sequence: TGTGCCAGCAGCTACGGGACAGGGGATTTCGAGCAGTACTTC.

The V call is TRBV6-5, the J call TRBJ1-1; D perhaps matches TRBD1 (5 bases). Germline V lookup: CDR1 MNHEY, CDR2 SVGAGI. V lost 2 bases and J 5 bases, leaving 12 bases between the germline ends. The CDR3 runs 14 residues. The CDR3 coding sequence is TGTGCCAGCAGTTACAGGGGAGGGTGGACTGAAGCTTTCTTT. It specifies CASSYRGGWTEAFF.

V usage is TRBV4-3 and J usage is TRBJ2-7; possibly TRBD1 for D (5 bases). The CDR3 length is 13 residues. V lost 0 bases and J 7 bases, leaving 10 bases between the germline ends. Germline lookup yields CDR1 LGHNA and CDR2 YSLEER. CDR3 DNA sequence: TGCGCCAGCAGCCAAGATCGGAAGGGGGAGCAGTACTTC. This encodes CASSQDRKGEQYF.

The CDR3 spells CASSQSFYNEQFF. The CDR3 region has the DNA TGCGCCAGCAGCCAGAGTTTCTACAATGAGCAGTTCTTC. The rearrangement uses TRBV4-3 and TRBJ2-1; no reliable D call. This CDR3 has 13 residues. Trimming removed 3 bases from V and 3 bases from J, with 6 bases in between. CDR1 is LGHNA and CDR2 is YSLEER in the germline V gene.

This sequence joins TRBV3-1 (or the pseudogene TRBV3-2) and TRBJ1-2, with D tentatively TRBD1 (6 bases). This CDR3 contains 13 residues. Between the trimmed V and J ends, which lost 3 bases and 8 bases, there was a span of 13 bases. In germline, CDR1 is LGHDT, CDR2 YNNKEL (reference sequence). In DNA, the CDR3 is TGTGCCAGCAGCCACCACAGGGTGGGGGGCTACACCTTC. Translating gives CASSHHRVGGYTF.

The chain links TRBV6-5 to TRBJ1-2, with unresolved D. This CDR3 contains 13 residues. The V end lost 8 bases, the J end lost 1 base, and 11 bases lay between the germline ends. Germline V gene sequence: CDR1 MNHEY, CDR2 SVGAGI. This CDR3 is CASGVRNNYGYTF. The CDR3 DNA follows: TGTGCCAGCGGAGTCAGAAATAACTATGGCTACACCTTC.

The chain recombines TRBV28 with TRBJ2-5, with D perhaps TRBD1 (6 bases). This CDR3 has 11 amino acids. Trimming pared 6 bases from V and 4 bases from J, leaving 6 bases between. Germline CDR1 reads MDHEN; CDR2 reads SYDVKM. In nucleotides, the CDR3 is TGTGCCAGCAGCAGGGGAGAGACCCAGTACTTC. Translated: CASSRGETQYF.

The chain uses TRBV5-1 and TRBJ2-2; D remains unclear. The V end was cut by 1 base, the J end by 13 bases, with 14 bases between. This CDR3 contains 13 residues. CDR1 and CDR2 (germline): SGHRS, YFSETQ. CDR3 sequence (DNA): TGCGCCAGCAGCTTGCAAGATGCTCGCGGGCTGTTTTTT. It encodes CASSLQDARGLFF.

This sequence joins TRBV11-3 and TRBJ2-5; no clear D gene. Looked up from germline, CDR1 is SGHNT and CDR2 is YENEEA. The CDR3 totals 15 residues. V was pared by 1 base and J by 4 bases, with 13 bases between. CDR3 sequence: CASSLGGSARETQYF. The DNA of the CDR3 is TGTGCCAGCAGCTTAGGCGGTTCTGCAAGAGAGACCCAGTACTTC.

The chain uses TRBV28 and TRBJ1-3; D unclear. V lost 7 bases, J lost 4 bases, and 17 bases lay in between. CDR1 and CDR2 from the germline V gene are MDHEN and SYDVKM. CDR3 length equals 15 residues. In DNA, the CDR3 is TGTGCCAGCATCCCTTCGGGGTTCGGCGGAAACACCATATATTTT. Translating it yields CASIPSGFGGNTIYF. Drawing the rest from reference TRBV28 and TRBJ1-3, the complete variable domain is DVKVTQSSRYLVKRTGEKVFLECVQDMDHENMFWYRQDPGLGLRLIYFSYDVKMKEKGDIPEGYSVSREKKERFSLILESASTNQTSMYLCASIPSGFGGNTIYFGEGSWLTVV.

The chain couples TRBV5-1 to TRBJ2-2, with a weak D call TRBD1 (6 bases). The length of the CDR3 is 16 residues. The ends were cut back, 4 bases at V and 4 bases at J, with 17 bases in the middle. Germline values: CDR1 SGHRS, CDR2 YFSETQ. Written as DNA, the CDR3 is TGCGCCAGCAGCCGGGACGGACCCAGGGGCACCGGGGAGCTGTTTTTT. It encodes CASSRDGPRGTGELFF.

This chain uses TRBV3-1 (or the pseudogene TRBV3-2) with TRBJ2-6; D is unclear. V gave up 1 base and J gave up 2 bases, with 9 bases separating them. The CDR3 is made up of 16 amino acids. CDR1 is LGHDT, CDR2 YNNKEL, per germline (reference sequence). The CDR3 DNA is TGTGCCAGCAGCCAAGCGTCAATAGCTGGGGCCAACGTCCTGACTTTC. Its translation: CASSQASIAGANVLTF.

In its sample, this clone was seen a few times. The CDR3 coding sequence is TGTGCCAGCAGCAAAACAGGGACGAGGCAGCCCCAGCATTTT. Its protein product is CASSKTGTRQPQHF. The chain couples TRBV7-9 to TRBJ1-5, with D tentatively TRBD1 (6 bases). The germline V and J ends were trimmed by 5 bases and 7 bases, with 15 bases remaining between them. The CDR3 spans 14 residues. CDR1 and CDR2 (germline): SEHNR, FQNEAQ (reference sequence).

The chain links TRBV6-5 to TRBJ1-1, with D perhaps TRBD1 (5 bases). The CDR3 totals 14 residues. V lost 2 bases, J lost 6 bases, and 13 bases lay in between. CDR1 is MNHEY, CDR2 SVGAGI, per germline. CDR3 protein: CASSYKQGLSEAFF. For the CDR3, the DNA is TGTGCCAGCAGTTACAAGCAGGGTCTCTCTGAAGCTTTCTTT.

A few counts support this clone. The rearrangement links TRBV7-9 to TRBJ1-1; D gene unclear. CDR1 is SEHNR, CDR2 FQNEAQ, per germline (reference sequence). The V and J ends lost 1 base and 1 base respectively, with 4 bases between them. The CDR3 runs to 13 residues. CDR3 sequence reads: CASSLEANTEAFF. CDR3 in DNA: TGTGCCAGCAGCTTAGAAGCGAACACTGAAGCTTTCTTT. Filled out from reference TRBV7-9 and TRBJ1-1, the complete variable domain reads DTGVSQNPRHKITKRGQNVTFRCDPISEHNRLYWYRQTLGQGPEFLTYFQNEAQLEKSRLLSDRFSAERPKGSFSTLEIQRTEQGDSAMYLCASSLEANTEAFFGQGTRLTVV.

V gene TRBV6-6 combines with J gene TRBJ2-7, with TRBD1 identical over 7 bases. Unmatched junction bases numbered 15, after V lost 5 bases and J lost 2 bases. The CDR3 has 17 residues. Germline V gives CDR1 MNHNY, CDR2 SVGAGI (reference sequence). The CDR3 DNA reads as TGTGCCAGCAGTCTCGCCCCCGTAGGGGACAGAGCCTACGAGCAGTACTTC. Its translation is CASSLAPVGDRAYEQYF.